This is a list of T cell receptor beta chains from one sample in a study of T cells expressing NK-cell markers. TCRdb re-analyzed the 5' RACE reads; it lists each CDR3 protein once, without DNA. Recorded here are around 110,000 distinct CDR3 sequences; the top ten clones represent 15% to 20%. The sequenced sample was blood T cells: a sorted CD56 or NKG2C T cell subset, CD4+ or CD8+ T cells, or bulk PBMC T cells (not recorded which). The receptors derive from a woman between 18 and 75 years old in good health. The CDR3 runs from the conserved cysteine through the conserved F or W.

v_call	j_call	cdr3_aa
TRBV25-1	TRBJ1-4	CASSEFGRSPTTNEKLFF
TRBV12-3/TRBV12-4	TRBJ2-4	CASSSLAGADIQYF
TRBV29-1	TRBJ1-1	CSVEAATSTEAFF
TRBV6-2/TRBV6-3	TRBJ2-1	CASTLPRGQTVDNEQFF
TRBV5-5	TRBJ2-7	CASSFEPPTQGAYEQYF
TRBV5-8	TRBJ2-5	CASSLWHLPWFPQYF
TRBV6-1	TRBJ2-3	CASSVDSGGTDTQYF
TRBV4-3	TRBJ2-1	CASSQRQSSYNEQFF
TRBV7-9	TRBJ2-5	CASSLLAGGDETQYF
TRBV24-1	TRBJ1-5	CATSDPGGYAQHF
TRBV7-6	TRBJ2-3	CASSLSLSPGAQYF
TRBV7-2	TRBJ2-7	CASSSTSGRLNEQYF
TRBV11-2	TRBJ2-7	CASSLASPEQYF
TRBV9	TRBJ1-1	CASSVTGGPGGAEAFF
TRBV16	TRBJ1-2	CASSPTGWGQSVANGYTF
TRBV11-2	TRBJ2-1	CASSLGQGRNEQFF
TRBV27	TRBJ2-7	CASSWSGGDTYEQYF
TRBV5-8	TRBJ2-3	CASRPLAGEADTQYF
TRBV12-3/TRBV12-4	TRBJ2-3	CASRTGGDTPYF
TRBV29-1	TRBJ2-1	CSGGDWGSYNEQFF
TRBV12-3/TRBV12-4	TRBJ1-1	CATVTGAGTEAFF
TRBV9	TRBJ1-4	CASSVVPGLTTEKLFF
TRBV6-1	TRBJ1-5	CASSPHGEGNQPQHF
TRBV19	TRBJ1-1	CASSGGRNTEAFF
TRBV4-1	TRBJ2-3	CASSQVPFSDTQYF
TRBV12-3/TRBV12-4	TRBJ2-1	CASSLGWINEQFF
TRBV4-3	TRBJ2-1	CASSRERGGLNEQFF
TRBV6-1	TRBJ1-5	CASSEAEGSGNQPQHF